Listed below are T cell receptor beta chains from one sample, sequenced in a study of cytomegalovirus exposure and HLA in healthy donors. The repertoire was sequenced with immunoSEQ multiplex PCR; TCRdb's copy has only in-frame clones and lacks some. Its table lists about 67,000 clones. The sample comprised PBMCs. These receptors originate from a woman aged 25 to 39 in good health and CMV-seronegative. CDR3s include the opening cysteine and the closing phenylalanine or tryptophan. The D gene is left open where the match is weak.

TRBV6-5,NA,TRBJ2-1,TGTGCCAGCAGTCCGCACAACAATGAGCAGTTCTTC,CASSPHNNEQFF
TRBV5-1,NA,TRBJ1-1,TGCGCCAGCAGCTTGGCCTTAGGACAGTCGAACACTGAAGCTTTCTTT,CASSLALGQSNTEAFF
TRBV6-5,NA,TRBJ2-5,TGTGCCAGCAGTACAGGGCGAGAGACCCAGTACTTC,CASSTGRETQYF
TRBV7-8,TRBD1,TRBJ1-4,TGTGCCAGCAGCCGGACAGGTCTTAATGAAAAACTGTTTTTT,CASSRTGLNEKLFF
TRBV5-1,TRBD1,TRBJ2-5,TGCGCCAGCAGCCACCGGGACAGGGGGGAGACCCAGTACTTC,CASSHRDRGETQYF
TRBV4-2,NA,TRBJ2-7,TGTGCCAGCAGCCCTGGGAGGAGCTACAATTCCTACGAGCAGTACTTC,CASSPGRSYNSYEQYF
TRBV29-1,NA,TRBJ1-2,TGCAGCGTGGGGGGAGGGGAGGGCTACACCTTC,CSVGGGEGYTF
TRBV27,NA,TRBJ1-4,TGTGCCAGCAGTTTACTGAGTCCTAATGAAAAACTGTTTTTT,CASSLLSPNEKLFF
TRBV4-1,TRBD1,TRBJ2-1,TGCGCCAGCAGCCAGACGGACAGGGCTTACAATGAGCAGTTCTTC,CASSQTDRAYNEQFF
TRBV30,TRBD1,TRBJ2-3,TGTGCCTCCGACCAGGGGGCTTCAGATAAGCAGTATTTT,CASDQGASDKQYF
TRBV7-3,NA,TRBJ2-5,TGTGCCAGCAGCCCCCAACAGGGATGGTCGGAGACCCAGTACTTC,CASSPQQGWSETQYF
TRBV30,TRBD1,TRBJ2-3,TGTGCCTGGAGTAAAGGGACAGGAGATCATACGCAGTATTTT,CAWSKGTGDHTQYF
TRBV6-5,NA,TRBJ1-1,TGTGCCAGCAGCCAAGGTACTAGGCTAGCTTTCTTT,CASSQGTRLAFF